Below, 11 T cell receptor beta chains from the same sample are listed, as sequenced in a study of PD-L1 blockade in urothelial cancer. Assay: immunoSEQ multiplex PCR; the TCRdb copy retains only in-frame clones and omits some. The sample has about 57,000 clones; approximately 80% are singletons. Time point defined: pretreatment peripheral blood. The source material was PBMCs, sampled around atezolizumab (anti-PD-L1) treatment. These receptors all stem from a man between 65 and 85 years old with urothelial cancer.

J is TRBJ2-7 and V is TRBV7-2; 9 bases line up with TRBD2. The trim removed 5 bases at V and 9 bases at J, leaving 14 bases unmatched. Germline V gene data show CDR1 as SGHTA and CDR2 as FQGNSA. The CDR3 runs to 15 residues. The CDR3 nucleotides are TGTGCCAGCAGCCGGACAGTTAGCGGGAGTCCTATGCAGTACTTC. Translation gives CASSRTVSGSPMQYF.

Only one count was recorded for this clone. The chain links TRBV6-5 to TRBJ2-7; possibly TRBD1 for D (6 bases). Trimming pared 2 bases from V and 2 bases from J, leaving 7 bases between. CDR3 length: 13 amino acids. Looked up from germline, CDR1 is MNHEY and CDR2 is SVGAGI. The CDR3 DNA reads as TGTGCCAGCAGTTACGACAGGACCTACGAGCAGTACTTC. Encoded protein: CASSYDRTYEQYF.

The rearrangement joins TRBV5-1 to TRBJ2-7; 8 bases agree with TRBD1. The V gene's germline CDR1 is SGHRS and CDR2 YFSETQ. The CDR3 contains 15 residues. Trimming took 4 bases from V and 5 from J; bases not matched to a gene: 11. The CDR3 DNA is TGCGCCAGCAGCCCCGCCCCGACAGGGGAGCACGAGCAGTACTTC. It yields the protein CASSPAPTGEHEQYF.

The chain employs TRBV5-1 and TRBJ1-1; TRBD1 agrees at 9 bases. After removal of 1 base from V and 1 base from J, the junction contained 2 bases not matched to a gene. The CDR3 is 15 residues long. Germline CDR1 and CDR2: SGHRS and YFSETQ. The CDR3 here is CASSLTGGSNTEAFF. CDR3 bases: TGCGCCAGCAGCTTGACAGGGGGCTCGAACACTGAAGCTTTCTTT. Drawing the rest from reference TRBV5-1 and TRBJ1-1, the complete variable domain is KAGVTQTPRYLIKTRGQQVTLSCSPISGHRSVSWYQQTPGQGLQFLFEYFSETQRNKGNFPGRFSGRQFSNSRSEMNVSTLELGDSALYLCASSLTGGSNTEAFFGQGTRLTVV.

This rearrangement joins TRBV7-2 to TRBJ1-3; D uncertain. Looked up from germline, CDR1 is SGHTA and CDR2 is FQGNSA. With 5 bases removed from V and 8 bases from J, the gap between germline ends came to 13 bases. This CDR3 spans 13 amino acids. CDR3 loop: CASSPPGVHTIYF. The DNA of the CDR3 is TGTGCCAGCAGCCCCCCCGGGGTGCACACCATATATTTT.

This clone appeared many times. For the CDR3, the DNA is TGTGCCAGTAGTATAGGGACAGGGGCCGGGGAGCTGTTTTTT. This codes for CASSIGTGAGELFF. The V gene is TRBV19, the J gene TRBJ2-2; the match to TRBD1 covers 9 bases. This CDR3 spans 14 amino acids. Germline CDR1 and CDR2: LNHDA and SQIVND (reference sequence). V gave up 1 base and J gave up 6 bases; unmatched junction bases: 0.

The chain employs TRBV2 and TRBJ2-7; the match to TRBD1 covers 9 bases. Germline V gene lookup returns CDR1 SNHLY and CDR2 FYNNEI. CDR3 size: 14 residues. V shed 4 bases and J 5 bases; nucleotides not matched to a gene: 6. The CDR3 is CASSAGQGFHEQYF. In DNA, the CDR3 is TGTGCCAGCAGTGCGGGACAGGGATTCCACGAGCAGTACTTC.

The chain employs TRBV4-3 and TRBJ1-2; 7 bases align to TRBD1. The CDR3 totals 14 residues. With 3 bases clipped from V and 7 bases from J, the junction kept 8 bases outside the gene matches. Germline V gene lookup returns CDR1 LGHNA and CDR2 YSLEER. The CDR3 region is CASSHDRAPGGYTF. CDR3 DNA sequence: TGCGCCAGCAGCCATGACAGGGCCCCTGGTGGCTACACCTTC.

The chain couples TRBV5-4 to TRBJ1-1; 7 bases line up with TRBD1. Germline assignment: CDR1 SGHNT and CDR2 YYREEE (reference sequence). This CDR3 has 15 amino acids. Losses at the gene ends were 4 bases for V and 3 bases for J; bases not matched to a gene: 9. Here the CDR3 reads CASSHNPTGDTEAFF. CDR3 coding DNA: TGTGCCAGCAGCCACAATCCAACAGGGGACACTGAAGCTTTCTTT.

Written as DNA, the CDR3 is TGTGCCAGTAGACAGGCCGGGACAGCCGCCGGGGAGCTGTTTTTT. Protein: CASRQAGTAAGELFF. V is TRBV19 and J is TRBJ2-2; 7 nucleotides align to TRBD1. The CDR3 loop spans 15 amino acids. In germline, CDR1 is LNHDA, CDR2 SQIVND (reference sequence). The V and J ends lost 6 bases and 6 bases, in that order; junction bases with no gene match: 10.

The J gene is TRBJ1-3, the V gene TRBV9; D call uncertain. This CDR3 has 14 residues. Germline lookup yields CDR1 SGDLS and CDR2 YYNGEE. The germline V and J ends were trimmed by 4 bases and 0 bases, with 8 bases remaining between them. CDR3 sequence reads: CASSSPGSGNTIYF. For the CDR3, the DNA is TGTGCCAGCAGCTCCCCAGGCTCTGGAAACACCATATATTTT.